These 15 T cell receptor beta chains came from one sample sequenced in a study of T cell responses to AZD1222 COVID-19 vaccine. Clones were read by immunoSEQ multiplex PCR, and TCRdb kept only the in-frame ones, dropping some. The sample lists some 150,000 clones; more than 80% were seen once. The sequencing used peripheral blood, collected 28 days after the second dose of the MenACWY control vaccine. The receptors originated from an adult who received the MenACWY meningococcal vaccine as a control.

This clone has a handful of counts. V is TRBV30 and J is TRBJ2-2; 9 nucleotides line up with TRBD2. Germline V gene lookup returns CDR1 GTSNPN and CDR2 SVGIG (reference sequence). CDR3 length equals 14 residues. Trimming cost V 3 bases and J 7 bases; bases outside gene matches: 6. CDR3 in amino acids: CAWRPSGEGGELFF. DNA of the CDR3: TGTGCCTGGAGGCCTAGCGGGGAGGGCGGGGAGCTGTTTTTT.

The chain has TRBV24-1 and TRBJ1-2; no firm D call. Germline-derived CDR1 and CDR2 are KGHDR and SFDVKD. This CDR3 is 17 amino acids long. Trimming shortened V by 1 base and J by 2 bases, and 16 bases separated the two germline ends. The CDR3 region has the DNA TGTGCCACCAGTGATTTCGTCGACGGCAGAGGGAACTATGGCTACACCTTC. Translating it yields CATSDFVDGRGNYGYTF.

CDR3 coding DNA: TGCGCCAGCAGTGGACAGGGCCAAGAGACCCAGTACTTC. Residues: CASSGQGQETQYF. J is TRBJ2-5 and V is TRBV10-2; 7 bases are shared with TRBD1. V gave up 4 bases and J gave up 1 base; unmatched junction bases: 0. CDR1 and CDR2 from the germline V gene are WSHSY and SAAADI. The length of the CDR3 is 13 residues.

The rearrangement uses TRBV5-8 and TRBJ1-1; D gene ambiguous. Looked up from germline, CDR1 is SGHTS and CDR2 is YDEGEE. There are 17 residues in the CDR3. V lost 4 bases and J 0 bases, leaving 19 bases between the germline ends. The CDR3 is CASSRTQSPLMNTEAFF. The DNA for the CDR3 is TGTGCCAGCAGCAGGACCCAAAGCCCCCTAATGAACACTGAAGCTTTCTTT. Drawing the rest from reference TRBV5-8 and TRBJ1-1, the complete variable domain is EAGVTQSPTHLIKTRGQQATLRCSPISGHTSVYWYQQALGLGLQFLLWYDEGEERNRGNFPPRFSGRQFPNYSSELNVNALELEDSALYLCASSRTQSPLMNTEAFFGQGTRLTVV.

The chain is built from TRBV18 and TRBJ1-3; D remains ambiguous. Germline CDR1 KGHSH, CDR2 LQKENI. With 3 bases removed from V and 6 bases from J, the gap between germline ends came to 18 bases. The CDR3 totals 16 residues. The CDR3 coding sequence is TGTGCCAGCTCACCTACCGGGGATGATGTCGCAAACACCATATATTTT. This codes for CASSPTGDDVANTIYF.

The chain has TRBV10-2 and TRBJ1-4; D is ambiguous. The CDR3 contains 14 residues. V shed 0 bases and J shed 11 bases, with 13 bases lying between them. From germline, CDR1 is WSHSY and CDR2 SAAADI. The CDR3 protein is CASSESLAHSKLFF. CDR3 bases: TGCGCCAGCAGTGAGTCTCTTGCTCACAGTAAACTGTTTTTT.

This rearrangement joins TRBV5-1 to TRBJ1-6, with 7 nucleotides matching TRBD1. CDR1 and CDR2 (germline): SGHRS, YFSETQ. The CDR3 sequence is 14 residues long. Germline trimming cut 4 bases from V and 8 bases from J; bases unmatched to any gene: 6. In DNA, the CDR3 is TGCGCCAGCAGCGTCAAGGGGGCGGATTCACCCCTCCACTTT. The encoded protein is CASSVKGADSPLHF. Filled out from reference TRBV5-1 and TRBJ1-6, the complete variable domain reads KAGVTQTPRYLIKTRGQQVTLSCSPISGHRSVSWYQQTPGQGLQFLFEYFSETQRNKGNFPGRFSGRQFSNSRSEMNVSTLELGDSALYLCASSVKGADSPLHFGNGTRLTVT.

The chain carries TRBV28 and TRBJ1-4; D is undetermined. Trimming stripped 4 bases from V and 8 bases from J, with 8 bases between. CDR3 length equals 12 residues. The germline V gene has CDR1 MDHEN and CDR2 SYDVKM. CDR3 sequence: CASSSPQEKLFF. CDR3 coding DNA: TGTGCCAGCAGTTCCCCGCAGGAAAAACTGTTTTTT.

The chain links TRBV3-1 (or the pseudogene TRBV3-2) to TRBJ1-3; 9 nucleotides match TRBD1. From germline, CDR1 is LGHDT and CDR2 YNNKEL (reference sequence). The V gene end was trimmed by 0 bases and the J gene end by 0 bases; junction bases not matched to a gene: 9. The CDR3 covers 19 residues. The CDR3 bases are TGTGCCAGCAGCCAAGAAGCTCCGGGACAGGGCGACTCTGGAAACACCATATATTTT. Translating gives CASSQEAPGQGDSGNTIYF.

The chain employs TRBV30 and TRBJ2-5; D possibly corresponds to TRBD2 (5 bases). The CDR3 length is 12 residues. Germline V gene lookup returns CDR1 GTSNPN and CDR2 SVGIG (reference sequence). Deletions cut 2 bases from V and 4 bases from J, with 8 bases between. The CDR3, as DNA: TGTGCCTGGAGTCCGGGGATAGAGACCCAGTACTTC. Protein sequence: CAWSPGIETQYF.

The table lists this clone with a few counts. The chain has TRBV18 and TRBJ2-7; TRBD1 matches 8 bases. Per germline, CDR1 KGHSH and CDR2 LQKENI. The CDR3 length is 15 residues. Unmatched junction bases numbered 12, after V lost 6 bases and J lost 5 bases. The CDR3 sequence is CASSSAGQGANEQYF. Written as DNA, the CDR3 is TGTGCCAGCTCCTCAGCCGGCCAGGGGGCCAACGAGCAGTACTTC.

This clone appeared a single time. The J gene is TRBJ1-2, the V gene TRBV7-2; D remains ambiguous. The germline V and J ends were trimmed by 5 bases and 7 bases, with 17 bases remaining between them. The CDR3 extends over 14 amino acids. Germline assignment: CDR1 SGHTA and CDR2 FQGNSA. CDR3 nucleotides: TGTGCCAGCAGCCCCCCCGAGAGGCTAAGTGGCTACACCTTC. Protein sequence: CASSPPERLSGYTF.

The sample holds one count of this clone. This rearrangement joins TRBV24-1 to TRBJ1-2; D gene uncertain. The CDR3 has 16 amino acids. Germline V CDR1 and CDR2: KGHDR, SFDVKD. V was clipped by 3 bases and J by 8 bases, with 21 bases between them. CDR3 sequence: CATSDGWAAESRGYTF. Written as DNA, the CDR3 is TGTGCCACCAGTGATGGGTGGGCCGCGGAAAGTCGGGGCTACACCTTC.

The chain has TRBV18 and TRBJ2-7; TRBD2 aligns across 13 bases. The germline V gene has CDR1 KGHSH and CDR2 LQKENI. The CDR3 runs to 17 residues. J lost 1 base, V lost 1 base, and 4 bases had no gene match. Here the CDR3 DNA reads TGTGCCAGCTCACCACTCCCGGGACTAGCGGGATCCTACGAGCAGTACTTC. This gives the protein CASSPLPGLAGSYEQYF.

V gene TRBV5-1 combines with J gene TRBJ2-1; TRBD2 matches at 7 bases. V shed 2 bases and J 8 bases; nucleotides not matched to a gene: 7. Germline V gene sequence: CDR1 SGHRS, CDR2 YFSETQ. The CDR3 is 14 amino acids. The CDR3 loop reads CASSFVGGPYEQFF. The CDR3 region has the DNA TGCGCCAGCAGCTTTGTGGGAGGGCCTTATGAGCAGTTCTTC.